A single sample gave rise to the 7 T cell receptor beta chains below, sequenced in a study of cytotoxic CD8 clonotypes in ibrutinib-treated CLL. TCRdb's copy holds only in-frame clones and misses some; the assay was immunoSEQ multiplex PCR. Of over 100,000 clones in the sample, approximately 83% were seen once. The material sequenced was PBMCs, taken after 24 months of ibrutinib treatment. The receptor set was obtained from a human donor with chronic lymphocytic leukemia.

The rearrangement uses TRBV18 and TRBJ2-5; TRBD2 might be the D (6 bases). CDR1 is KGHSH, CDR2 LQKENI, per germline. Trimming removed 4 bases from V and 2 bases from J, with 11 bases in between. This CDR3 spans 14 amino acids. The CDR3 nucleotides read TGTGCCAGCTCACTGGTCCGGGGGCAAGAGACCCAGTACTTC. Residues: CASSLVRGQETQYF.

This clone has more than one count but fewer than ten. This chain joins TRBV27 and TRBJ2-5; D remains ambiguous. Germline V gene lookup returns CDR1 MNHEY and CDR2 SMNVEV (reference sequence). The CDR3 covers 13 residues. Trimming left V 2 bases short and J 5 bases short, with 9 bases between. The DNA of the CDR3 is TGTGCCAGCAGTTTAAGGGTAGGGGAGACCCAGTACTTC. It is translated as CASSLRVGETQYF.

V is TRBV19 and J is TRBJ2-7; TRBD1 matches at 7 bases. V lost 1 base and J lost 0; bases outside the gene matches: 12. The germline V gene encodes CDR1 LNHDA and CDR2 SQIVND (reference sequence). The CDR3 length is 18 residues. The CDR3 region has the DNA TGTGCCAGTAGTATAGTCCCCTCGACAGGGATCAGCTCCTACGAGCAGTACTTC. It translates to CASSIVPSTGISSYEQYF.

The chain employs TRBV7-2 and TRBJ1-2, with D perhaps matching TRBD1 (5 bases). The CDR3 runs to 15 residues. Between the trimmed V and J ends, which lost 5 bases and 7 bases, there was a span of 20 bases. Germline loops: CDR1 SGHTA, CDR2 FQGNSA. CDR3 amino acids: CASSPIQMDGGGYTF. DNA for the CDR3: TGTGCCAGCAGCCCTATACAGATGGACGGGGGTGGCTACACCTTC.

The genes are TRBV27 and TRBJ2-1, with D possibly being TRBD1 or TRBD2 (6 bases each). CDR3 length equals 13 residues. V was trimmed by 2 bases and J by 9 bases, leaving 11 bases between them. Germline V lookup: CDR1 MNHEY, CDR2 SMNVEV (reference sequence). CDR3 coding DNA: TGTGCCAGCAGTTTAGGGGGGCAGGCTGAGCAGTTCTTC. This codes for CASSLGGQAEQFF.

DNA for the CDR3: TGTGCCAGCAGCCCTAGACAGAGGTCCTACAATGAGCAGTTCTTC. Amino acid sequence: CASSPRQRSYNEQFF. The chain couples TRBV14 to TRBJ2-1; D might be TRBD1 (5 bases). The CDR3 length is 15 residues. V was clipped by 4 bases and J by 1 base, with 11 bases between them. Per germline, CDR1 SGHDN and CDR2 FVKESK. The entire variable domain, with the rest obtained from reference TRBV14 and TRBJ2-1, is as follows: EAGVTQFPSHSVIEKGQTVTLRCDPISGHDNLYWYRRVMGKEIKFLLHFVKESKQDESGMPNNRFLAERTGGTYSTLKVQPAELEDSGVYFCASSPRQRSYNEQFFGPGTRLTVL.

Note on this clone: At one end, the junction sequence differs from germline, possibly due to a read error. V usage is TRBV9 and J usage is TRBJ2-6; TRBD1 agrees at 8 bases. This CDR3 region has 13 residues. The germline gives CDR1 SGDLS, CDR2 YYNGEE. In DNA, the CDR3 is TGTGCCAGCACCGTTGCCCCAGGGGGCGTCTTGACTTTC. This encodes CASTVAPGGVLTF.